This T cell receptor (beta chain) stems from a study of monozygotic twins with inflammatory bowel disease (dated by TCRdb to about 2019). Background for the entire study: The complete study included roughly 30 monozygotic twin pairs: 19 IBD-discordant Danish pairs and nine German pairs, of which four were IBD-concordant and five were IBD-discordant. The search for disease-associated traits relied mainly on comparing, within discordant pairs, IBD patients with their genetically identical healthy co-twins. Each individual had, on average, about 151 000 unique TCRalpha sequences and 181 000 unique TCRbeta sequences available for analysis. Study-wide findings and limitations: Fewer clonotypes were shared with other individuals by IBD patients than by healthy twins, most markedly in patients showing signs of disease activity. Repertoire similarity did not differ between concordant and discordant twins, which could be due to limited statistical power. The analysis was unable to tell different T cell subtypes apart. Because patients were on differing immunosuppressive treatments, the repertoires may have picked up extra background noise and inter-individual variability. The results gave no support for a single strong signal or clonotype linked to IBD. A decrease in TCRbeta repertoire diversity, as measured by inverse Simpson index, was observed in IBD patients compared with their healthy co-twins.

From each donor, a roughly 2.5 ml peripheral blood sample was collected into PAXgene tubes and stored at -80 degrees C. Without any T cell sorting, total RNA was extracted from whole blood using the PAXgene blood miRNA kit on an automated QIAcube. Peripheral blood from monozygotic twin pairs concordant or discordant for inflammatory bowel disease was subjected to deep TCRalpha and TCRbeta repertoire profiling with unique molecular barcoding. For every twin pair, smoking habits were documented, and each individual was categorised as a current, former or never smoker. Note on this clonotype: Its antigen target is currently unknown.

CDR1 and CDR2 are drawn from the germline V gene (reference sequence): MNHEY, SMNVEV. The CDR3 covers 13 residues, taking in both the cysteine and the phenylalanine. The protein alone is recorded here. To prepare the library, 5' RACE was applied. For each TCR library, 3,000 to 4,000 ng of total RNA was used. cDNA was synthesized with SMARTScribe reverse transcriptase in eight separate reactions per sample. During cDNA synthesis, template switching was used to introduce unique molecular identifiers that contained a 6-nucleotide sample barcode. TCRalpha and TCRbeta cDNA was amplified by two nested PCRs of 16 and 9 cycles, with bead purification after each PCR. Before amplification, cDNA was treated with uracil DNA-glycosylase and purified using the QIAquick PCR purification kit. In the second PCR, Illumina TruSeq-compatible adapters and sample-specific barcodes were added. TapeStation and Qubit were used to check library quality and concentration, and approximately 5.5 ng of each library went into the pool. Pooled libraries were sequenced on an Illumina HiSeq2500 single-index Rapid Run with 2 x 100 bp reads and custom sequencing primers. For the original study's pipeline: MiGEC version 1.2.6 was used for UMI-based consensus assembly, which corrected PCR and sequencing errors. MiXCR version 2.1.1 was used to carry out V(D)J alignment, clonotype assembly and CDR3 extraction. Normalisation of gene usage, clonotype sharing and MAIT/NKT TCR abundance was achieved by analysing the top 1000, 10 000 and 20 000 clonotypes per sample. Diversity was computed as the inverse Simpson index with the vegan R package after downsampling to 27 000 UMIs. Paired Mann-Whitney U tests were applied to discordant twin pairs, with Benjamini-Hochberg correction for multiple testing. After the reads were reprocessed by TCRdb, one entry was made per CDR3 protein sequence, with no DNA. Clone size and V and J calls follow TCRdb, not the original study. The table for this sample shows a few hundred thousand distinct CDR3 sequences. The ten biggest clones cover approximately 2.3% of the sample.

The specimen was blood. This chain joins TRBV27 to TRBJ2-5; with no DNA, the TCRdb D assignment of TRBD2 cannot be verified. The receptor comes from a human donor with ulcerative colitis or Crohn's disease, or a healthy co-twin of an affected twin (not recorded which). The CDR3 reads CASGPARRETQYF.